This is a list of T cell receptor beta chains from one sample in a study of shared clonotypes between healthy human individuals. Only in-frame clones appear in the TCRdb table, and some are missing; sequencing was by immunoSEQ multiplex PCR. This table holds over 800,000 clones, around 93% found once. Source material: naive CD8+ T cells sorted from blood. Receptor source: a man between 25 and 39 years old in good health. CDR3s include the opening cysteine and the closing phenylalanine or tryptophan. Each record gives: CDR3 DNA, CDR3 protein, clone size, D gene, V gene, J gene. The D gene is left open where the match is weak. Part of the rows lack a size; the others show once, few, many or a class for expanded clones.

DNA: TGTGCCAGCAGCTTAACCGGGGCAGGGAGCAATCAGCCCCAGCATTTT
CDR3: CASSLTGAGSNQPQHF
size: once
D: .
V: TRBV7-9
J: TRBJ1-5

DNA: TGTGCCAGCAGTCACGGACTAGCACTCTCCTACGAGCAGTACTTC
CDR3: CASSHGLALSYEQYF
size: .
D: TRBD2
V: TRBV7-2
J: TRBJ2-7

DNA: TGTGCCAGCAGTCCAGCGGGCGCTGGAAACACCATATATTTT
CDR3: CASSPAGAGNTIYF
size: .
D: .
V: TRBV28
J: TRBJ1-3

DNA: TGCAGCGTTGAAGGCCTCCTCGATGGACAGGGCGTTATCTCCTACGAGCAGTACTTC
CDR3: CSVEGLLDGQGVISYEQYF
size: .
D: TRBD1
V: TRBV29-1
J: TRBJ2-7

DNA: TGTGCCAGCAGCCAAGATACAGGGTTAGCCTACGAGCAGTACTTC
CDR3: CASSQDTGLAYEQYF
size: once
D: .
V: TRBV4-2
J: TRBJ2-7

DNA: TGTGCCAGCAGCTTGGCCCTGATAGCGAACACCGGGGAGCTGTTTTTT
CDR3: CASSLALIANTGELFF
size: .
D: .
V: TRBV5-4
J: TRBJ2-2

DNA: TGTGCCAGCAGCCGACGACTAGCGGGAGTGTATACGGATCCAGATACGCAGTATTTT
CDR3: CASSRRLAGVYTDPDTQYF
size: .
D: TRBD2
V: TRBV7-2
J: TRBJ2-3

DNA: TGCAGCGTTATCGTGAGGGAACCCTACGAGCAGTACTTC
CDR3: CSVIVREPYEQYF
size: .
D: .
V: TRBV29-1
J: TRBJ2-7

DNA: TGCGCCAGCAGCTCCACGGACCAGACAGGGTGGGTCTATGGCTACACCTTC
CDR3: CASSSTDQTGWVYGYTF
size: .
D: TRBD1
V: TRBV5-1
J: TRBJ1-2

DNA: TGTGCCAGCAACCTCGAAGGGGGCCCTGGGATATATTTT
CDR3: CASNLEGGPGIYF
size: once
D: TRBD1
V: TRBV5-5
J: TRBJ1-3

DNA: TGTGCCAGCAGTTCCACCGGGACACTAGGGCCGTACGAGCAGTACTTC
CDR3: CASSSTGTLGPYEQYF
size: .
D: .
V: TRBV28
J: TRBJ2-7

DNA: TGTGCCAGCAGCTTAGGCCTGGTGGGAGGTTTATACGAGCAGTACTTC
CDR3: CASSLGLVGGLYEQYF
size: .
D: .
V: TRBV13
J: TRBJ2-7

DNA: TGCGCCAGCAGCCAGAATTATCCGGTACAACTCACAGATACGCAGTATTTT
CDR3: CASSQNYPVQLTDTQYF
size: .
D: .
V: TRBV4-3
J: TRBJ2-3

DNA: TGCGCCAGCAGCCAAACAGGGAGTCCCGGGGAGCTGTTTTTT
CDR3: CASSQTGSPGELFF
size: .
D: .
V: TRBV4-3
J: TRBJ2-2

DNA: TGTGCCACCACCCCTAGAAACAATGAGCAGTTCTTC
CDR3: CATTPRNNEQFF
size: once
D: .
V: TRBV2
J: TRBJ2-1

DNA: TGTGCCAGCAGCTTAGGGAGGGTGACAGGGGCCGGTCAGCCCCAGCATTTT
CDR3: CASSLGRVTGAGQPQHF
size: .
D: TRBD1
V: TRBV11-2
J: TRBJ1-5

DNA: TGTGCCACCATTGACGGACCTAACTATGGCTACACCTTC
CDR3: CATIDGPNYGYTF
size: .
D: .
V: TRBV2
J: TRBJ1-2

DNA: TGTGCCAGCAGCTTAGATAACACTGAAGCTTTCTTT
CDR3: CASSLDNTEAFF
size: .
D: .
V: TRBV7-9
J: TRBJ1-1

DNA: TGTGCCAGCAGCACGGGACTAGCGGGGGAGCAGTACTTC
CDR3: CASSTGLAGEQYF
size: .
D: TRBD2
V: TRBV9
J: TRBJ2-7

DNA: TGTGCCAGCAGCTTGGCCTCAGGTTACAATCAGCCCCAGCATTTT
CDR3: CASSLASGYNQPQHF
size: .
D: .
V: TRBV5-6
J: TRBJ1-5

DNA: TGTGCCAGCAGCTTAGGGGACAGGGAGTTCTATGGCTACACCTTC
CDR3: CASSLGDREFYGYTF
size: .
D: TRBD1
V: TRBV7-2
J: TRBJ1-2

DNA: TGTGCCAGCAGCTTAGACTTAGGGATGTTAGAGACCCAGTACTTC
CDR3: CASSLDLGMLETQYF
size: .
D: .
V: TRBV11-2
J: TRBJ2-5

DNA: TGTGCCAGCCGAAAGGACTATGGCTACACCTTC
CDR3: CASRKDYGYTF
size: .
D: .
V: TRBV19
J: TRBJ1-2

DNA: TGTGCCAGCAGCCTCTCTGCAGGGGGCGTTACGGCAACTAATGAAAAACTGTTTTTT
CDR3: CASSLSAGGVTATNEKLFF
size: .
D: TRBD1
V: TRBV7-9
J: TRBJ1-4

DNA: TGTGCCATCAGTGAGACAGAAGGACAGAACACTGAAGCTTTCTTT
CDR3: CAISETEGQNTEAFF
size: .
D: .
V: TRBV10-3
J: TRBJ1-1

DNA: TGTGCCAGCAGCCAAGGGCAGGGGAGTCTTACCGGGGAGCTGTTTTTT
CDR3: CASSQGQGSLTGELFF
size: .
D: .
V: TRBV11-3
J: TRBJ2-2

DNA: TGTGCCAGCAGTACCACCGGGACTAGCGGGAACTACGAGCAGTACTTC
CDR3: CASSTTGTSGNYEQYF
size: .
D: TRBD2
V: TRBV13
J: TRBJ2-7

DNA: TGTGCCAGCAGCGCTTCCGGCGGGGCGAGCAATCAGCCCCAGCATTTT
CDR3: CASSASGGASNQPQHF
size: .
D: .
V: TRBV7-6
J: TRBJ1-5

DNA: TGTGCCAGCAGTTCCCACCCCGGCGGGAGAAATGAGCAGTTCTTC
CDR3: CASSSHPGGRNEQFF
size: .
D: TRBD2
V: TRBV28
J: TRBJ2-1

DNA: TGTGCCACCTCCGGCCTAGCGGGGACCGCGAACACCGGGGAGCTGTTTTTT
CDR3: CATSGLAGTANTGELFF
size: .
D: TRBD2
V: TRBV7-8
J: TRBJ2-2

DNA: TGTGCCAGCAGCTCCCCCCGCAGCGGTATCACAGATACGCAGTATTTT
CDR3: CASSSPRSGITDTQYF
size: .
D: .
V: TRBV5-4
J: TRBJ2-3

DNA: TGTGCCAGCAGCTTAGGAGGGGTTGGCTATGGCTACACCTTC
CDR3: CASSLGGVGYGYTF
size: .
D: .
V: TRBV7-2
J: TRBJ1-2

DNA: TGTGCCAGTAGTAGGGACAGTACCAATCAGCCCCAGCATTTT
CDR3: CASSRDSTNQPQHF
size: .
D: TRBD1
V: TRBV19
J: TRBJ1-5

DNA: TGTGCCAGCAGTTTCACTGAGAGCTCCTACGAGCAGTACTTC
CDR3: CASSFTESSYEQYF
size: .
D: .
V: TRBV27
J: TRBJ2-7

DNA: TGTGCCAGCAGCTTAGGAGGCGGCGAGCAGTACTTC
CDR3: CASSLGGGEQYF
size: .
D: .
V: TRBV7-9
J: TRBJ2-7

DNA: TGCGCCAGCAGCTTGGCTAACAGGGGGAGCACAGATACGCAGTATTTT
CDR3: CASSLANRGSTDTQYF
size: .
D: TRBD1
V: TRBV5-1
J: TRBJ2-3

DNA: TGTGCCAGCAGCCCCCGGGAGGGGAGGGCCGGGGAGCTGTTTTTT
CDR3: CASSPREGRAGELFF
size: .
D: TRBD2
V: TRBV7-9
J: TRBJ2-2

DNA: TGTGCCAGCAGCTTGGCCGAGGACATAAGCAATCAGCCCCAGCATTTT
CDR3: CASSLAEDISNQPQHF
size: .
D: .
V: TRBV5-6
J: TRBJ1-5

DNA: TGTGCCAGCAGCTGGACTAGCGGGGGCTACACCAATGAGCAGTTCTTC
CDR3: CASSWTSGGYTNEQFF
size: .
D: TRBD2
V: TRBV5-4
J: TRBJ2-1

DNA: TGTGCCAGCAGTCCAGGGGGCACTGAAGCTTTCTTT
CDR3: CASSPGGTEAFF
size: .
D: TRBD1
V: TRBV11-3
J: TRBJ1-1

DNA: TGTGCCAGCAGCCCCGGAGGTGGTCACACCGGGGAGCTGTTTTTT
CDR3: CASSPGGGHTGELFF
size: .
D: .
V: TRBV9
J: TRBJ2-2

DNA: TGTGCCAGCAATTTCTACAGGGGTCTCTCCTACAATGAGCAGTTCTTC
CDR3: CASNFYRGLSYNEQFF
size: .
D: TRBD1
V: TRBV27
J: TRBJ2-1

DNA: TGTGCCAGCAGTTACGGCCCGAATCAGCCCCAGCATTTT
CDR3: CASSYGPNQPQHF
size: .
D: .
V: TRBV6-5
J: TRBJ1-5

DNA: TGTGCCAGCGGAGGGATGAATGAGCAGTTCTTC
CDR3: CASGGMNEQFF
size: .
D: .
V: TRBV9
J: TRBJ2-1

DNA: TGCAGCGTTGTTAGCCTAGCGGGAGTGAATGAGCAGTTCTTC
CDR3: CSVVSLAGVNEQFF
size: .
D: TRBD2
V: TRBV29-1
J: TRBJ2-1

DNA: TGTGCCAGCAGCAACGACAGGACAGGGATCTATCAGCCCCAGCATTTT
CDR3: CASSNDRTGIYQPQHF
size: .
D: TRBD1
V: TRBV27
J: TRBJ1-5

DNA: TGTGCCAGCAGCTTAGCGCGAGGGGGTTATAATGAAAAACTGTTTTTT
CDR3: CASSLARGGYNEKLFF
size: .
D: .
V: TRBV7-8
J: TRBJ1-4